This T cell receptor beta chain is drawn from a study of blood T cells in healthy people across ages (dated by TCRdb to 2014 to 2015). Notes on the research overall: Template switching captured roughly one uniquely barcoded TCR beta cDNA molecule per two T cells in model experiments. Age-related changes in TCR beta repertoire diversity were measured in the study by deep sequencing normalized with unique cDNA molecular identifiers. Donors were grouped into four age groups: young (average approximately 16 years), middle-aged (around 39), aged (around 56) and long-lived (approximately 82). The study analyzed two additional independent replicas of 1 million unique cDNA reads from the same blood draw for two donors, one aged 18 to 30 and one aged 80 or older. The full study reports these points: Estimates of total diversity based on one million sequenced T cells were considered lower bounds and underestimates. The percentage of naive T cells measured by flow cytometry correlated strongly with observed TCR beta diversity. Donor CMV infection status was unknown, potentially confounding age-related changes in expanded clonotypes. Compared with the aged group, the long-lived group had more naive CD4+ T cells, fewer expanded clones and increased TCR diversity, a pattern suggesting age selection. Conclusive comparison of naive and antigen-experienced compartments was prevented by the profiling of bulk unsorted PBMCs. As age increased, observed TCR beta diversity per million T cells dropped in a roughly linear way, and a significant reduction was already evident by age about 40.

The CDR3 sequence holds 14 residues, the cysteine and phenylalanine included. The read is trimmed to its CDR3 DNA, 42 bases read in frame from base 1. The junction carries 11 bases between V and J, which are trimmed by 6 bases and 0 bases respectively. CDR1 and CDR2 (SGHTA, FQGNSA) derive from the germline V gene. This clonotype was counted between two and nine times. Its binding antigen is unknown. No much larger clone exists at a distance of one base, and base qualities are not known. To prepare the library, 5' RACE was applied. TCRdb names Illumina HiSeq 2500 as the instrument used. A second PCR of roughly 7 to 11 cycles was performed with a sample-barcoded 5' primer and a J-beta primer mix. A template-switch 5' adaptor carrying 12 random nucleotides introduced a unique molecular identifier onto each TCR beta cDNA molecule. Each sample yielded at least 3 million CDR3-containing paired-end reads. First-strand cDNA synthesis was performed from all RNA using the Mint cDNA synthesis kit, with priming by a TRBC-specific oligonucleotide. Following uracil-DNA glycosylase treatment, all cDNA underwent a first 18-cycle PCR with the universal primers M1SS and BC2_uni_R. The paper's data handling went like this. Each sample was normalized by randomly selecting 1 million high-quality reads, each carrying a distinct molecular identifier. Instead of being binned into consensus sequences, reads that shared molecular identifiers were thrown out. MiTCR, set to a Q25 quality threshold and the strictest error-elimination algorithm, was used for CDR3 identification, clonotype clustering and error correction. A nonparametric unseen species model with Euler transformation was used to estimate a lower bound on total TCR beta diversity. TCRdb's own reprocessing of the public reads used fastp at Q25 and MiXCR and kept productive beta chains. Each record represents a unique CDR3 protein, reported with the most common genes and DNA among its rows. The V and J calls here are based on TCRdb, not the publication. This sample has approximately 900,000 distinct CDR3 sequences in its table, and 25% to 35% of those were observed once. Together, the top ten hold roughly 10% of the sample.

Donors were approximately 42 systemically healthy Caucasian individuals from Russia aged 6 to 90 years. Approximately 9.3 milliliters of peripheral blood were drawn from each donor into EDTA-treated Vacutainer tubes. Ficoll-Paque density-gradient centrifugation was used to isolate PBMCs, with at least 7 million per sample. Trizol reagent was used to extract total RNA from the PBMCs, yielding at least 5.5 micrograms per sample. Naive CD45RAhigh/CD27high T cell percentages were measured by flow cytometry on a PBMC aliquot from every donor. The same sample was also used in a study of T cells of mothers and their children. The second source states: Nine systemically healthy Caucasian individuals served as donors, namely three mothers together with their six children. cDNA synthesis used all of the extracted RNA, with roughly 1.6 ug of RNA in each 15 ul reaction. In the second PCR, sample barcodes and 2-4 random nucleotides were introduced via the M1S primer. Over 8.5 million TCR beta CDR3 reads were obtained for each mother, and some 3.1 million reads were obtained for each child. Thymic selection shapes the output of TCR recombination in a similar way in related and unrelated pairs, and inherited differences have a minor effect. Related mother-child pairs always showed normalized repertoire overlap that was slightly higher than in unrelated mother-child pairs, though the difference was never significant. No persistent microchimeric T cell clones were detected, at a sensitivity of roughly 99 clones per million clonotypes. The study used deep NGS to compare TCR beta repertoires of mothers and children, seeking features distinguishing related mother-child pairs from unrelated individuals. The mean age was roughly 36 +/- 4 years for the mothers and around 10 +/- 4 years for the children. After adapter ligation was performed with NEBNext reagents, the libraries were sequenced on an Illumina HiSeq 2000 with 100+100 nt paired-end reads. To prevent cross-contamination, the mother and child libraries were prepared a month apart and were sequenced in separate runs. For each donor, between roughly 450,000 and 2,200,000 distinct TCR beta clonotypes were identified. Naive TCR beta clonotypes were estimated from low-frequency clonotypes matched to each donor's FACS-determined naive share, without sorting.

This receptor was taken from a woman in her thirties or forties in good health. Recombination connected TRBV7-2 to TRBJ1-1; a tentative D match to TRBD1 spans 5 bases. The sample was blood. The CDR3 reads as follows: CASSPTALNTEAFF. The DNA sequence reads TGTGCCAGCAGTCCGACAGCGTTGAACACTGAAGCTTTCTTT.